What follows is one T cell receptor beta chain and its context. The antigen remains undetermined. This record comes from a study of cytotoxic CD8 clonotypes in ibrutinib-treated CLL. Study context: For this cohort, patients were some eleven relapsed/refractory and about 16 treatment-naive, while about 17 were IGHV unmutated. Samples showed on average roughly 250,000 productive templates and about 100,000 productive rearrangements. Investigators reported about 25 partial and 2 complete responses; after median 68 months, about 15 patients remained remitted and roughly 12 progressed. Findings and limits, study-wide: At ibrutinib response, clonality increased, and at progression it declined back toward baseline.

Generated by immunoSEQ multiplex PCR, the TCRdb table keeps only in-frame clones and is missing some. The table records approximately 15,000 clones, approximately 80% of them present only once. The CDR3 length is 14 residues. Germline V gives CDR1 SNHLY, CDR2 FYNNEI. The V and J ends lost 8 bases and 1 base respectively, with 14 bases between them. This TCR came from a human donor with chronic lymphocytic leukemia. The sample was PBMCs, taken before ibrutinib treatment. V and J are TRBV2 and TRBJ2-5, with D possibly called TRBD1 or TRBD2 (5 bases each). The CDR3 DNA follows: TGTGCCAGCGGGGATGGGACCGCCCAAGAGACCCAGTACTTC. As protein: CASGDGTAQETQYF.